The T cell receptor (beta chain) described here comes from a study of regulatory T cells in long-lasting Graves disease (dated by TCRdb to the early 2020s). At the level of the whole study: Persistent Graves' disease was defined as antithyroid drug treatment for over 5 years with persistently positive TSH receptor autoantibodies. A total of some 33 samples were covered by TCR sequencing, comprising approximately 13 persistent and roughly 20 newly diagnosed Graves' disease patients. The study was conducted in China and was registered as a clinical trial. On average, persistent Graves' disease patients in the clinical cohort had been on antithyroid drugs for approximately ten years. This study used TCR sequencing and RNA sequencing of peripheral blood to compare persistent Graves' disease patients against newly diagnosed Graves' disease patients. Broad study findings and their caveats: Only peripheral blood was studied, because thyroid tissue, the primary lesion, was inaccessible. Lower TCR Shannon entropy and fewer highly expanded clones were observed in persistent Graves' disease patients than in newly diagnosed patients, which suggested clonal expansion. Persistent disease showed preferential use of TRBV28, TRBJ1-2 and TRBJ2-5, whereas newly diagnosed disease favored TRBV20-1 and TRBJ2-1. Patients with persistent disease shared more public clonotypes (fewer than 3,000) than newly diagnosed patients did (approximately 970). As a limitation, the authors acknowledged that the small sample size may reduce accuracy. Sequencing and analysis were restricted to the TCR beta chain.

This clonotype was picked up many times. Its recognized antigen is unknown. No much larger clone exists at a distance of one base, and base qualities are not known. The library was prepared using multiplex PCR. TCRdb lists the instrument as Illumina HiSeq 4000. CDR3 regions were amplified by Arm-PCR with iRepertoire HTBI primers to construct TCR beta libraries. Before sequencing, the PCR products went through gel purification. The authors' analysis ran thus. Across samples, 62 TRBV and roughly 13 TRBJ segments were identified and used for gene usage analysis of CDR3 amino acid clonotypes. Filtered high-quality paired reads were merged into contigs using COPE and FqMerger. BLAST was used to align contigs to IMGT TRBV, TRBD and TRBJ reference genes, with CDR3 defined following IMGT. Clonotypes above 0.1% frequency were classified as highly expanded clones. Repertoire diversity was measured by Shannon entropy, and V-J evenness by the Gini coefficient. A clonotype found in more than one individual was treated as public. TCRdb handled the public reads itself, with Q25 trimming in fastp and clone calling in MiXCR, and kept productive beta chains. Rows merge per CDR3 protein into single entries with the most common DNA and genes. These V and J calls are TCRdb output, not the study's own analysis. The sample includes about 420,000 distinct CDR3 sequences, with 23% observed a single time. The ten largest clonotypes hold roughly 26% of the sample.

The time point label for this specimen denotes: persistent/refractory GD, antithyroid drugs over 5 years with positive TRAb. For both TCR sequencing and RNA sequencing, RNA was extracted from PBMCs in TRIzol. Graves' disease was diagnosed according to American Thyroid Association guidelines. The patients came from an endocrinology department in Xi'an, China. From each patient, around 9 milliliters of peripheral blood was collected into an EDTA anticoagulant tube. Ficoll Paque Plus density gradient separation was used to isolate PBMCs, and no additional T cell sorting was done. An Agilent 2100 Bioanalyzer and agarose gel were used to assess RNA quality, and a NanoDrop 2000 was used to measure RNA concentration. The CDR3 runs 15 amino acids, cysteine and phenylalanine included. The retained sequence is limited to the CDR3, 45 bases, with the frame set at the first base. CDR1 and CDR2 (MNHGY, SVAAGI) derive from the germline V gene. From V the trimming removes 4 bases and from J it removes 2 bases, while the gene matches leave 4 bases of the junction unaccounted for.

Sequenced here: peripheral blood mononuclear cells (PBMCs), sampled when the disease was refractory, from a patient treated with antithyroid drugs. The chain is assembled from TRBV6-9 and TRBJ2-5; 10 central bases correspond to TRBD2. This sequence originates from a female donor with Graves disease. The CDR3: CASSWQLAGQETQYF. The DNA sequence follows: TGTGCCAGCAGTTGGCAACTAGCGGGACAAGAGACCCAGTACTTC.